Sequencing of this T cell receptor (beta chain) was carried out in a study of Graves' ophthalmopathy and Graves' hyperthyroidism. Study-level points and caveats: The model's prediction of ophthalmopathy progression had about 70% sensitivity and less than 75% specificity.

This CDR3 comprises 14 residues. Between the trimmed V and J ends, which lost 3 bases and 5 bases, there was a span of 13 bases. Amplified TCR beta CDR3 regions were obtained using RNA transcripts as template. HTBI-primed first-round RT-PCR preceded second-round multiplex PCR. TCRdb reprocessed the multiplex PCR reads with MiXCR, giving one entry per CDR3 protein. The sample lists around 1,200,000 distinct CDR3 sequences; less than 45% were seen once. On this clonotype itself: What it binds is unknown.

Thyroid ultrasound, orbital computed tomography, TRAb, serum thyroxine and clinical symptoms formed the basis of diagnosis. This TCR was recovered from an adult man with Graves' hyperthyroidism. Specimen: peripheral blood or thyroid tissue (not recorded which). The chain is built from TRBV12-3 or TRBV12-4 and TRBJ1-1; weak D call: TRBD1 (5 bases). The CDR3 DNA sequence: TGTGCCAGCAGTTTCGAAAGGGGAAGGACTGAAGCTTTCTTT. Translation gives CASSFERGRTEAFF.